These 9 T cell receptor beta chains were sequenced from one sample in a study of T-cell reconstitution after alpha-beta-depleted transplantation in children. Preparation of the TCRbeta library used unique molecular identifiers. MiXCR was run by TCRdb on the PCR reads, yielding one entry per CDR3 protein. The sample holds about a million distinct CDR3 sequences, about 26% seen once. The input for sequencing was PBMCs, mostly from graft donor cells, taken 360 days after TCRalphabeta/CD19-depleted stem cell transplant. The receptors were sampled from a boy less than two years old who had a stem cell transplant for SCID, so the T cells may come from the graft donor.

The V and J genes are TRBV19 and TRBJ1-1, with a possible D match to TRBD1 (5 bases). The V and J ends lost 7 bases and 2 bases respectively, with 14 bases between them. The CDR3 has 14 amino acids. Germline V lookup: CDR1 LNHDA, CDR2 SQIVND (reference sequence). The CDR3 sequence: CASNRPGLNTEAFF. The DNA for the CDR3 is TGTGCCAGTAATCGCCCAGGGTTAAACACTGAAGCTTTCTTT.

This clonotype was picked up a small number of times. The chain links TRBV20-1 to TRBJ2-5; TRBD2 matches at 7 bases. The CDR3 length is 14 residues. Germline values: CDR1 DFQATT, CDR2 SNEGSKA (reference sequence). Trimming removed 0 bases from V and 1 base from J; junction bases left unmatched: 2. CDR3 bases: TGCAGTGCTAGAGATGGGGGGGGCCAAGAGACCCAGTACTTC. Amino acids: CSARDGGGQETQYF.

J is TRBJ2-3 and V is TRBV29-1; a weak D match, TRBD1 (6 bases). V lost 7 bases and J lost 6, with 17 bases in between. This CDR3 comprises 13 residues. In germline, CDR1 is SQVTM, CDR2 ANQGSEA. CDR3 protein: CSAKTGAGDTQYF. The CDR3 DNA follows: TGCAGCGCCAAGACAGGCGCAGGGGATACGCAGTATTTT.

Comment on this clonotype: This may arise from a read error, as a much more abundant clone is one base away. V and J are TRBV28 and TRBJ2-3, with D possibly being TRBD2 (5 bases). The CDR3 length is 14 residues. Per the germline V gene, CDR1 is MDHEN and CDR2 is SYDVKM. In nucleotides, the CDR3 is TGTGCCAGCAGTTTATCGCCGGGGTCAGATACGGAGTATTTT. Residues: CASSLSPGSDTEYF. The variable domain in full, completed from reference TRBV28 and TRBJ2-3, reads DVKVTQSSRYLVKRTGEKVFLECVQDMDHENMFWYRQDPGLGLRLIYFSYDVKMKEKGDIPEGYSVSREKKERFSLILESASTNQTSMYLCASSLSPGSDTEYFGPGTRLTVL.

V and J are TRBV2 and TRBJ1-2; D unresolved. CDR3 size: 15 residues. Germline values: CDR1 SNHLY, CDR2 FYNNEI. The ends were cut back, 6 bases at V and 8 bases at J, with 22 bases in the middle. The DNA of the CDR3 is TGTGCCAGCAGGGGCCTCGTAGGGAGTCAAGGCGGCTACACCTTC. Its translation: CASRGLVGSQGGYTF.

CDR3 in amino acids: CASSYRELAGHYNEQFF. For the CDR3, the DNA is TGTGCCAGCAGTTACCGCGAATTGGCGGGGCACTACAATGAGCAGTTCTTC. The chain uses TRBV6-2 or TRBV6-3 and TRBJ2-1; D is perhaps TRBD2 (6 bases). Trimming shortened V by 2 bases and J by 3 bases, and 17 bases separated the two germline ends. The CDR3 runs 17 residues. The germline CDR1 and CDR2 sequences are MNHEY and SVGEGT.

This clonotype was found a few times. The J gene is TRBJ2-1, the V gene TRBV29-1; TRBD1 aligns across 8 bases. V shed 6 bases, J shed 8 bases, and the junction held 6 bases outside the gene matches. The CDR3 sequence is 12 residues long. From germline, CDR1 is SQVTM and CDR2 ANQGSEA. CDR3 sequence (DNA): TGCAGCGTGCGGACAGGGAGAGATGAGCAGTTCTTC. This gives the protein CSVRTGRDEQFF.

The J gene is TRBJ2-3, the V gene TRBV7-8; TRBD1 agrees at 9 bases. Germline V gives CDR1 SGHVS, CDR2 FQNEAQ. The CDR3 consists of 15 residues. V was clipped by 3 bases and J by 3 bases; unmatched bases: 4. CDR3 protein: CASSFTGGVTDTQYF. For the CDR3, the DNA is TGTGCCAGCAGCTTTACAGGGGGCGTAACAGATACGCAGTATTTT.

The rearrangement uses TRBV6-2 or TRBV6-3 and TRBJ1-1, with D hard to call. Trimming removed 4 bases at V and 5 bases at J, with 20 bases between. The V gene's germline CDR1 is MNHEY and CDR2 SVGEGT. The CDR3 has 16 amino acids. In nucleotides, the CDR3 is TGTGCCAGCAGTTCTCCCTTCCGGGGTGGGAGTACTGAAGCTTTCTTT. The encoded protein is CASSSPFRGGSTEAFF.